This T cell receptor (beta chain) was sequenced during a study of CD8+ T cells in alopecia areata. In the study overall: Twice daily, treated patients received 5 to 10 mg of oral tofacitinib. Study-wide results and limits: Scalp clonality, together with expanded CD8+ clones among the top 100, fell significantly with tofacitinib. Many expanded lesional clones persisted during tofacitinib (in both scalp and blood).

Isolated RNA was reverse transcribed into cDNA used as the sequencing template. Sequenced by immunoSEQ multiplex PCR; TCRdb stores in-frame clones only, minus some. The data show 200,000 or so clones, 30% to 40% seen once. The CDR3 is made up of 13 amino acids. Germline-derived CDR1 and CDR2 are MNHEY and SVGAGI. V trimming: 6 bases; J trimming: 6 bases; junction bases outside the gene matches: 5. In the case of this clone: Its antigen is unidentified.

Treatment: oral pan-JAK inhibitor, 5-10 mg twice daily. The sample here was CD4+ T cells sorted from blood, taken between weeks 30 and 35, from a patient treated with tofacitinib. The TCR comes from a human donor with alopecia areata. The chain employs TRBV6-5 and TRBJ1-5, with 7 bases identical to TRBD1. In DNA form, the CDR3 reads TGTGCCAGCAGCCAGGGGACAGTTCAGCCCCAGCATTTT. Translation gives CASSQGTVQPQHF.